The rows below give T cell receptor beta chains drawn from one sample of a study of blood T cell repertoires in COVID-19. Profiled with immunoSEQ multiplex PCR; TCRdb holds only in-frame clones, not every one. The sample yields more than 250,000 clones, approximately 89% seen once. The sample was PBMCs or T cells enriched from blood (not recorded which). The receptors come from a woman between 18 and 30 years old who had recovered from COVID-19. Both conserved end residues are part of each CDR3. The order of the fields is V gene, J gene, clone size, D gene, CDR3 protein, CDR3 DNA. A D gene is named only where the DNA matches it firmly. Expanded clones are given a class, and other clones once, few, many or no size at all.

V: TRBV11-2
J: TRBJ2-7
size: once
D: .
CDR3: CASSQNTYEQYF
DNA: TGTGCCAGCAGCCAGAATACCTACGAGCAGTACTTC

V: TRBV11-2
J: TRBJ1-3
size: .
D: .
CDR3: CASSLAGAGNTIYF
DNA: TGTGCCAGCAGCTTAGCAGGGGCGGGAAACACCATATATTTT

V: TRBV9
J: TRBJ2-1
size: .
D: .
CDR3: CASSVDGRSGNEQFF
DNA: TGTGCCAGCAGCGTAGACGGGAGAAGCGGCAATGAGCAGTTCTTC

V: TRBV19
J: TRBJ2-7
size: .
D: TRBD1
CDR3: CASSMRQGAREQYF
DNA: TGTGCCAGTAGTATGAGACAGGGGGCGAGAGAGCAGTACTTC

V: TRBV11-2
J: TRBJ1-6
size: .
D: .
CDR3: CASRKPGGAQSPLHF
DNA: TGTGCCAGCAGAAAACCGGGGGGCGCACAGTCACCCCTCCACTTT

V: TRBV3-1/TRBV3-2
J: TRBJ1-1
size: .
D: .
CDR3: CASSLTPDTEAFF
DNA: TGTGCCAGCAGCCTCACTCCGGACACTGAAGCTTTCTTT

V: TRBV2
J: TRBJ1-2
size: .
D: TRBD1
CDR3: CASRHGTASNYGYTF
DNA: TGTGCCAGCAGGCATGGGACAGCAAGCAACTATGGCTACACCTTC

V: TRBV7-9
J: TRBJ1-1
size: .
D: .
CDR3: CASSLDPGIGTEAFF
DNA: TGTGCCAGCAGCTTAGATCCCGGGATCGGCACTGAAGCTTTCTTT

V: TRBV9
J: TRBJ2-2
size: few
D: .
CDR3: CASSVVAGLNTGELFF
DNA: TGTGCCAGCAGCGTAGTGGCAGGGTTAAACACCGGGGAGCTGTTTTTT

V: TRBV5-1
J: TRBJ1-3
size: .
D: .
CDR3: CASSLDGKPSGNTIYF
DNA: TGCGCCAGCAGCTTGGACGGGAAACCTTCTGGAAACACCATATATTTT

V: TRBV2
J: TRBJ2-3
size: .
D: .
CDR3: CASSIRGDTQYF
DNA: TGTGCCAGCAGCATCCGGGGGGATACGCAGTATTTT

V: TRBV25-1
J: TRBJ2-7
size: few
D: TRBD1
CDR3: CASSGPPRGIGEQYF
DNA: TGTGCCAGCAGTGGACCCCCCAGGGGGATCGGCGAGCAGTACTTC

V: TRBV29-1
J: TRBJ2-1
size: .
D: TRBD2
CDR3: CSVAPSGQGEQFF
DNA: TGCAGCGTTGCACCTAGCGGACAAGGGGAGCAGTTCTTC

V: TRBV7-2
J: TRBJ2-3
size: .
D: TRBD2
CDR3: CASSLVAGRGTDTQYF
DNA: TGTGCCAGCAGCTTAGTAGCGGGGCGGGGCACAGATACGCAGTATTTT

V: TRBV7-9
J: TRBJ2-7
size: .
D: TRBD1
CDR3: CASSWDRDRFYEQYF
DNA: TGTGCCAGCAGCTGGGACCGGGACAGGTTCTACGAGCAGTACTTC

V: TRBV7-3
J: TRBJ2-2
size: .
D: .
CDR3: CASSAMQGGDTGELFF
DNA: TGTGCCAGCAGCGCCATGCAGGGTGGGGACACCGGGGAGCTGTTTTTT

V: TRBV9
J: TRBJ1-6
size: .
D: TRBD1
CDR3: CASSVQDRETSPLHF
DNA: TGTGCCAGCAGCGTTCAGGACAGGGAGACTTCACCCCTCCACTTT

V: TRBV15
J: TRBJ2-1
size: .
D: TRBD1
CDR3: CATSGGTGVGLLFSEQFF
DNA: TGTGCCACCAGCGGCGGGACAGGGGTAGGGTTACTGTTTAGTGAGCAGTTCTTC

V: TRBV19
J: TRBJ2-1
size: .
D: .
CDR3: CASSPRESYNEQFF
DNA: TGTGCCAGTAGTCCCCGCGAAAGCTACAATGAGCAGTTCTTC

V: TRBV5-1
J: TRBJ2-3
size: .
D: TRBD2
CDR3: CASSPGTSGRADDTQYF
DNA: TGCGCCAGCAGCCCCGGGACTAGCGGGAGGGCCGATGATACGCAGTATTTT

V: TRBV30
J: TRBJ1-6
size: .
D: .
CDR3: CAWSVQDISSSPLHF
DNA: TGTGCCTGGAGTGTACAGGACATATCAAGTTCACCCCTCCACTTT

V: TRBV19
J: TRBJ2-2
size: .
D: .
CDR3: CASSITRAATGELFF
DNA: TGTGCCAGTAGTATCACCAGGGCGGCCACCGGGGAGCTGTTTTTT

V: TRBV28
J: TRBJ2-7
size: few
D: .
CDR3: CASRYSGNYEQYF
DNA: TGTGCCAGCCGTTATTCAGGGAATTACGAGCAGTACTTC

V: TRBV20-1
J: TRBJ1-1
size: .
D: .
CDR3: CSAGMNTEAFF
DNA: TGCAGTGCCGGGATGAACACTGAAGCTTTCTTT

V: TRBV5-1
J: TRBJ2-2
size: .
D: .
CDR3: CASSLAPPNTGELFF
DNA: TGCGCCAGCAGCTTGGCCCCTCCCAACACCGGGGAGCTGTTTTTT

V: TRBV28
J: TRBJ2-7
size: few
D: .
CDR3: CASSYGQALMYF
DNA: TGTGCCAGCAGTTACGGCCAGGCCTTAATGTACTTC

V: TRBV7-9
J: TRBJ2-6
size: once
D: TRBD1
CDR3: CASRGQGSSGANVLTF
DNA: TGTGCCAGCAGGGGACAGGGCTCCTCGGGGGCCAACGTCCTGACTTTC

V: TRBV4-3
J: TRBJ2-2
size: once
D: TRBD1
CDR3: CASSLGQGGTGELFF
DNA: TGCGCCAGCAGCCTGGGACAGGGGGGCACCGGGGAGCTGTTTTTT

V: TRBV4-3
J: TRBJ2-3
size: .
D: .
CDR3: CASSQDRRGLGDTQYF
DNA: TGCGCCAGCAGCCAAGATAGGAGGGGGCTAGGGGATACGCAGTATTTT

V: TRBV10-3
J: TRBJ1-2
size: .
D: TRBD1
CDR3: CAISPGTGGNGYTF
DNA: TGTGCCATTTCCCCCGGGACAGGGGGGAATGGCTACACCTTC

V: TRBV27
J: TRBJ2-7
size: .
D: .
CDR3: CASSLAQGGEQYF
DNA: TGTGCCAGCAGTTTAGCCCAGGGGGGCGAGCAGTACTTC

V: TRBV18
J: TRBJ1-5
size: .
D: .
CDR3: CASSQGISNQPQHF
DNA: TGTGCCAGCTCGCAGGGGATTAGCAATCAGCCCCAGCATTTT

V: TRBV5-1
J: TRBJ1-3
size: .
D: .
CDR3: CASSLAGTNSGNTIYF
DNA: TGCGCCAGCAGCTTGGCCGGGACAAACTCTGGAAACACCATATATTTT

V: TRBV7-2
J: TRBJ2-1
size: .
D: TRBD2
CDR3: CASTPGLLSSNEQFF
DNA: TGTGCCAGCACTCCGGGACTACTCTCCTCCAATGAGCAGTTCTTC

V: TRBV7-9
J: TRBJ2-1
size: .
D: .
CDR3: CASSPRRASYNEQFF
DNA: TGTGCCAGCAGCCCCCGCAGGGCCTCCTACAATGAGCAGTTCTTC

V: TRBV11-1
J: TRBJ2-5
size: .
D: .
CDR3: CASSLERQGFGETQYF
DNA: TGTGCCAGCAGCTTAGAACGGCAGGGGTTCGGGGAGACCCAGTACTTC

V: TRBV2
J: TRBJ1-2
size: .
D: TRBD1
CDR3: CASRTTGEFGYTF
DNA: TGTGCCAGCAGGACGACAGGGGAGTTTGGCTACACCTTC

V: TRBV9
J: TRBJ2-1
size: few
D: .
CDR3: CASSVDGRTTGVNEQFF
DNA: TGTGCCAGCAGCGTAGATGGAAGGACGACGGGAGTCAATGAGCAGTTCTTC

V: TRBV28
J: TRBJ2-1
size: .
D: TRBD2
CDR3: CASKPPLLAGVDEQFF
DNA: TGTGCCAGCAAGCCGCCGCTACTAGCGGGAGTCGATGAGCAGTTCTTC

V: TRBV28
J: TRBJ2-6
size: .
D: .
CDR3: CASSLVAGTSGANVLTF
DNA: TGTGCCAGCAGTTTAGTGGCAGGGACATCGGGGGCCAACGTCCTGACTTTC

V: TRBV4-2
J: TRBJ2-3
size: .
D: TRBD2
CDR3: CASSQDWASGYTDTQYF
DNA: TGTGCCAGCAGCCAAGACTGGGCTAGCGGTTACACAGATACGCAGTATTTT

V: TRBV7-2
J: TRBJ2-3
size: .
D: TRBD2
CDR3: CASSALAGPTDTQYF
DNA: TGTGCCAGCAGCGCACTAGCGGGGCCCACAGATACGCAGTATTTT

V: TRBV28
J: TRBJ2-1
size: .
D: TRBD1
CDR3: CASSRQGPLQRFF
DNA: TGTGCCAGCAGCCGACAGGGCCCCCTCCAGCGGTTCTTC

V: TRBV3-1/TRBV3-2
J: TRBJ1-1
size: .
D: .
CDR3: CASSQVGRGTEAFF
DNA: TGTGCCAGCAGCCAAGTAGGCAGGGGCACTGAAGCTTTCTTT

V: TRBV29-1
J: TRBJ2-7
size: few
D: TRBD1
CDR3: CSALSTGFDEQYF
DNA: TGCAGCGCCCTATCGACAGGGTTCGACGAGCAGTACTTC

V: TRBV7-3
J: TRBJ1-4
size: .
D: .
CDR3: CASSSTGNEKLFF
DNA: TGTGCCAGCAGTTCAACAGGGAATGAAAAACTGTTTTTT

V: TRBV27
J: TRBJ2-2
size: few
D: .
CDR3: CASSPPTSTTGELFF
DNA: TGTGCCAGCAGTCCCCCTACTAGCACCACCGGGGAGCTGTTTTTT

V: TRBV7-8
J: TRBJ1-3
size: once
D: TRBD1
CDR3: CASSSRGSSGNTIYF
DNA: TGTGCCAGCAGCTCCAGGGGGAGCTCTGGAAACACCATATATTTT

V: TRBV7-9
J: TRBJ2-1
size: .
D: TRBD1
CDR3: CASSSLPGQGTYNEQFF
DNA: TGTGCCAGCAGCTCTCTCCCGGGACAGGGGACCTACAATGAGCAGTTCTTC

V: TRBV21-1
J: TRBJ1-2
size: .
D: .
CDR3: CASSRLQGYYGYTF
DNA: TGTGCCAGCAGCAGATTACAGGGTTACTATGGCTACACCTTC